This T cell receptor (beta chain) originates from a study of blood T cells in healthy people across ages. Turning to this clonotype: Its specificity is not known.

A second about 7 to 11 cycle PCR used barcoded and J-beta primers. TCRdb ran MiXCR on the 5' RACE reads and lists one entry per CDR3 protein. The sample lists about 640,000 distinct CDR3 sequences; about 54% were seen once. Study results and limitations: From one million sequenced T cells, diversity estimates were lower bounds. Roughly linear age-related decline in beta diversity appeared, significant by age 40.

The specimen sequenced was blood. The sequence was obtained from a man between 60 and 70 years old in good health.

CDR3 coding DNA: TGTGCCAGCAGTTACCTCGCCCAGGGGAGGGACTATGGCTACACCTTC. This gives the protein CASSYLAQGRDYGYTF. V is TRBV6-5 and J is TRBJ1-2; TRBD1 is a possible D gene (6 bases). The CDR3 is 16 residues long. V lost 2 bases to trimming and J lost 3 bases, with 16 bases between them. Germline assignment: CDR1 MNHEY and CDR2 SVGAGI.